This T cell receptor (beta chain) derives from a study of blood T cell repertoires in COVID-19. All enrollees were roughly 18 to 89 years old and from fewer than 25 US areas. Cohorts were based on clinical histories the participants reported. The repertoire was sequenced with immunoSEQ multiplex PCR; TCRdb's copy has only in-frame clones and lacks some. The repertoire holds 250,000 to 300,000 clones, with 89% as singletons. The receptor comes from a woman between 45 and 65 years old who had been exposed to COVID-19. The material sequenced was PBMCs or T cells enriched from blood (not recorded which).

In nucleotides, the CDR3 is TGTGCCAGCTCACCACCGGGGACAAATGAGCAGTTCTTC. Translated: CASSPPGTNEQFF. J is TRBJ2-1 and V is TRBV18; a weak D match, TRBD1 (6 bases). V was shortened by 0 bases and J by 7 bases, with 7 bases between the two germline ends. The CDR3 spans 13 residues. CDR1 and CDR2 from the germline V gene are KGHSH and LQKENI. Full variable domain (missing parts from reference TRBV18 and TRBJ2-1): NAGVMQNPRHLVRRRGQEARLRCSPMKGHSHVYWYRQLPEEGLKFMVYLQKENIIDESGMPKERFSAEFPKEGPSILRIQQVVRGDSAAYFCASSPPGTNEQFFGPGTRLTVL.